This T cell receptor (beta chain) emerged from a study of cytomegalovirus exposure and HLA in healthy donors. Findings of the study overall: First-cohort TCR clusters tended to co-occur in the 130 or so validation repertoires, a later analysis found.

The donors were members of the validation cohort comprising over a hundred subjects, separate from the roughly 670-subject first cohort. Worth noting for this clone: The target antigen is unknown.

TCRdb's copy holds only in-frame clones and misses some; the assay was immunoSEQ multiplex PCR. The table records 120,000 or so clones, about 96% of them present only once. Germline CDR1 reads SGHAT; CDR2 reads FQNNGV. V was shortened by 1 base and J by 11 bases, with 14 bases between the two germline ends. The CDR3 extends over 13 amino acids. The sequence came from a man aged 18 to 30 in good health and CMV-seronegative. This chain uses TRBV11-2 with TRBJ1-2; TRBD1 is a possible D gene (5 bases). Sequencing was carried out using PBMCs. The CDR3 region is CASSLGGGYGYTF. CDR3 bases: TGTGCCAGCAGCTTAGGCGGGGGTTACGGGTACACCTTC. Combining the CDR3 with reference TRBV11-2 and TRBJ1-2 gives the whole variable domain EAGVAQSPRYKIIEKRQSVAFWCNPISGHATLYWYQQILGQGPKLLIQFQNNGVVDDSQLPKDRFSAERLKGVDSTLKIQPAKLEDSAVYLCASSLGGGYGYTFGSGTRLTVV.